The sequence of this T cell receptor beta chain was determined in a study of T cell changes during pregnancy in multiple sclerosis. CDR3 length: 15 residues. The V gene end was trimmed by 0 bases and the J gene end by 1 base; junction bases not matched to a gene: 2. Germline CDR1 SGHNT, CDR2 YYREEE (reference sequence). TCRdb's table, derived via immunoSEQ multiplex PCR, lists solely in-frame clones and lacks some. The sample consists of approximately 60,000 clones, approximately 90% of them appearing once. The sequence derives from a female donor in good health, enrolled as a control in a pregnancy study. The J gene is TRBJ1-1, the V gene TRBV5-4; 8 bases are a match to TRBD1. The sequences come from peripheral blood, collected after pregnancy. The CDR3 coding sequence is TGTGCCAGCAGCTTGGACAGGGGGGGGAACACTGAAGCTTTCTTT. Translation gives CASSLDRGGNTEAFF. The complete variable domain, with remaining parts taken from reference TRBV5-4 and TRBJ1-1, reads ETGVTQSPTHLIKTRGQQVTLRCSSQSGHNTVSWYQQALGQGPQFIFQYYREEENGRGNFPPRFSGLQFPNYSSELNVNALELDDSALYLCASSLDRGGNTEAFFGQGTRLTVV.